A single sample gave rise to the 27 T cell receptor beta chains below, sequenced in a study of Graves' ophthalmopathy and Graves' hyperthyroidism. The authors amplified TCR beta CDR3 regions, and they did so from RNA transcripts for repertoire sequencing. Second-round multiplex PCR followed a first-round RT-PCR using HTBI primers. TCRdb ran MiXCR on the multiplex PCR reads and lists one entry per CDR3 protein. The sample lists about 550,000 distinct CDR3 sequences, 35% to 40% occurring once. Sequenced input: peripheral blood or thyroid tissue (not recorded which). These receptors all come from an adult man with Graves' hyperthyroidism.

The chain links TRBV13 to TRBJ2-5; 8 nucleotides line up with TRBD2. From germline, CDR1 is PRHDT and CDR2 FYEKMQ (reference sequence). V lost 1 base and J lost 1; bases outside the gene matches: 11. The CDR3 runs to 18 residues. The CDR3 region has the DNA TGTGCCAGCAGCTTAGAGCGGGGGCCACTTAGCTTCCAAGAGACCCAGTACTTC. Amino acids: CASSLERGPLSFQETQYF.

The table lists this clonotype with many counts. V usage is TRBV9 and J usage is TRBJ2-2; D is undetermined. In germline, CDR1 is SGDLS, CDR2 YYNGEE. The CDR3 consists of 16 residues. The ends were cut back, 4 bases at V and 1 base at J, with 14 bases in the middle. CDR3 amino acids: CASSQVWRMNTGELFF. The CDR3 DNA follows: TGTGCCAGCAGCCAAGTCTGGCGGATGAACACCGGGGAGCTGTTTTTT. The full variable domain, in which reference TRBV9 and TRBJ2-2 provide the parts outside the CDR3, is DSGVTQTPKHLITATGQRVTLRCSPRSGDLSVYWYQQSLDQGLQFLIQYYNGEERAKGNILERFSAQQFPDLHSELNLSSLELGDSALYFCASSQVWRMNTGELFFGEGSRLTVL.

This clonotype was seen a few times. V usage is TRBV12-3 or TRBV12-4 and J usage is TRBJ1-5, with D uncertain. V was clipped by 3 bases and J by 2 bases, with 11 bases between them. CDR3 length: 15 residues. The CDR3 DNA reads TGTGCCAGCAGTTTTTACTCCGGGGGCAATCAGCCCCAGCATTTT. It specifies CASSFYSGGNQPQHF.

Worth noting for this clonotype: Being one base from a much bigger clone, this may be a read error. This chain links TRBV6-5 with TRBJ1-2, with D unclear. V was shortened by 5 bases and J by 9 bases, with 10 bases between the two germline ends. Germline V gene data show CDR1 as MNHEY and CDR2 as SVGAGI. This CDR3 contains 11 residues. The DNA for the CDR3 is TGTGCCAGCAGTGATGCCGTGCGCTACACCTTC. This gives the protein CASSDAVRYTF.

Concerning this clonotype: An end of the junction does not agree with germline; a read error may underlie this. V is TRBV28 and J is TRBJ1-1; 9 positions agree with TRBD1. Germline V gene sequence: CDR1 MDHEN, CDR2 SYDVKM. The CDR3 consists of 12 residues. CDR3 sequence: CASRTGGNEAFF. The CDR3 DNA is TGTGCCAGCAGGACAGGGGGTAATGAAGCTTTCTTC.

J is TRBJ2-7 and V is TRBV7-8; D possibly corresponds to TRBD2 (6 bases). V was cut by 3 bases and J by 10 bases, with 13 bases left in between. Germline values: CDR1 SGHVS, CDR2 FQNEAQ. This CDR3 is 12 amino acids long. CDR3 loop: CASSFSSGLQYF. The CDR3, as DNA: TGTGCCAGCAGCTTTAGTTCGGGACTCCAGTACTTC.

This clonotype appeared many times. The chain joins TRBV2 to TRBJ2-5, with 7 nucleotides matching TRBD2. Germline CDR1 SNHLY, CDR2 FYNNEI. V was clipped by 3 bases and J by 5 bases; unmatched bases: 6. There are 14 residues in the CDR3. CDR3 region: CASSEGTTRETQYF. The CDR3 DNA is TGTGCCAGCAGTGAGGGGACTACAAGGGAGACCCAGTACTTC.

V is TRBV27 and J is TRBJ1-6; 9 bases align to TRBD1. Per germline, CDR1 MNHEY and CDR2 SMNVEV (reference sequence). This CDR3 has 16 residues. Trimming at V came to 0 bases and at J to 7 bases, leaving 4 bases not matched to a gene. Here the CDR3 DNA reads TGTGCCAGCAGTTTATCCGGGGACAGGGAAAATTCACCCCTCCACTTT. Translated: CASSLSGDRENSPLHF.

This clonotype was seen only a few times. Germline and junction disagree at one end, which may indicate a read error. This sequence joins TRBV20-1 and TRBJ2-5; D is undetermined. The germline gives CDR1 DFQATT, CDR2 SNEGSKA (reference sequence). This CDR3 region has 9 residues. The CDR3: CSARDPTHF. The CDR3 bases are TGCAGTGCTAGAGATCCGACCCACTTC.

There are many counts of this clonotype. The genes are TRBV6-5 and TRBJ1-1, with D unclear. CDR3 size: 13 residues. Trimming shortened V by 6 bases and J by 11 bases, and 19 bases separated the two germline ends. CDR1 MNHEY and CDR2 SVGAGI come from the germline V gene. CDR3 coding DNA: TGTGCCAGCAGCGGACCGTCGGACCGGTCGGCTTTCTTT. Amino acids: CASSGPSDRSAFF.

DNA of the CDR3: TGTGCCAGCAGTGCAGACGGGGGAAGAGGGGGTACGCAGTATTTT. Translated: CASSADGGRGGTQYF. The rearrangement uses TRBV28 and TRBJ2-3; D may match TRBD1 or TRBD2 (6 bases each). The V end lost 5 bases, the J end lost 8 bases, and 20 bases lay between the germline ends. The length of the CDR3 is 15 residues. Germline CDR1 and CDR2: MDHEN and SYDVKM. Variable domain in full (rest from reference TRBV28 and TRBJ2-3): DVKVTQSSRYLVKRTGEKVFLECVQDMDHENMFWYRQDPGLGLRLIYFSYDVKMKEKGDIPEGYSVSREKKERFSLILESASTNQTSMYLCASSADGGRGGTQYFGPGTRLTVL.

In this sample, this clonotype turned up a few times. The V gene is TRBV2, the J gene TRBJ2-5, with D uncertain. Germline CDR1 is SNHLY and CDR2 is FYNNEI. This CDR3 contains 12 residues. V gave up 4 bases and J gave up 2 bases, with 5 bases separating them. CDR3 amino acids: CASSGRQETQYF. Written as DNA, the CDR3 is TGTGCCAGCAGTGGAAGACAAGAGACCCAGTACTTC.

This clonotype appeared a few times. The rearrangement uses TRBV3-1 and TRBJ2-7; 7 bases line up with TRBD2. The germline gives CDR1 LGHDT, CDR2 YNNKEL (reference sequence). The V and J ends lost 0 bases and 0 bases, in that order; junction bases with no gene match: 2. There are 15 residues in the CDR3. The CDR3 sequence: CASSQDLAVSYEQYF. The CDR3 DNA follows: TGTGCCAGCAGCCAAGATCTAGCGGTCTCCTACGAGCAGTACTTC.

This clonotype has ten or more counts. The rearrangement joins TRBV25-1 to TRBJ1-5; D might be TRBD1 (6 bases). This CDR3 is built from 14 residues. Germline V CDR1 and CDR2: MGHDK, SYGVNS. V lost 4 bases and J 6 bases, leaving 13 bases between the germline ends. CDR3 bases: TGTGCCAGCAGTGCCCAGGGAGGGGGTCAGCCCCAGCATTTT. Its protein is CASSAQGGGQPQHF.

This clonotype was detected ten times or more. This chain uses TRBV29-1 with TRBJ2-2; unclear D gene. V was trimmed by 6 bases and J by 5 bases, leaving 7 bases between them. The CDR3 extends over 11 amino acids. Germline V CDR1 and CDR2: SQVTM, ANQGSEA. As DNA, the CDR3 is TGCAGCGTGTTCGAGACCGGGGAGCTGTTTTTT. Its translation: CSVFETGELFF.

This clonotype was seen at least ten times. This rearrangement joins TRBV7-9 to TRBJ2-5, with a tentative D call TRBD1 (5 bases). CDR1 and CDR2 from the germline V gene are SEHNR and FQNEAQ (reference sequence). The CDR3 is 16 residues long. The ends were cut back, 4 bases at V and 5 bases at J, with 20 bases in the middle. The CDR3 DNA sequence: TGTGCCAGCAGCTCGCAACAGCAAGGGCAGGGCGAGACCCAGTACTTC. As protein: CASSSQQQGQGETQYF.

The chain uses TRBV20-1 and TRBJ2-7, with 7 bases aligning to TRBD2. Trimming removed 7 bases from V and 1 base from J; junction bases left unmatched: 13. The V gene's germline CDR1 is DFQATT and CDR2 SNEGSKA (reference sequence). The CDR3 consists of 15 residues. The CDR3 DNA reads TGCAGTGTGGGAGGGGTGGCTAGCGTTTCCTACGAGCAGTACTTC. Its translation: CSVGGVASVSYEQYF.

V usage is TRBV15 and J usage is TRBJ2-1, with a weak D call TRBD1 (6 bases). The CDR3 spans 14 residues. V lost 1 base and J lost 8, with 12 bases in between. Looked up from germline, CDR1 is LNHNV and CDR2 is YYDKDF (reference sequence). CDR3 sequence reads: CATSRGQGSDEQFF. Here the CDR3 DNA reads TGTGCCACCAGCAGAGGTCAGGGGTCGGATGAGCAGTTCTTC.

The chain links TRBV12-3 or TRBV12-4 to TRBJ2-5; D call uncertain. V lost 0 bases, J lost 7 bases, and 9 bases lay in between. This CDR3 is 13 amino acids long. CDR3 amino acids: CASSLAQLLTQYF. The CDR3, as DNA: TGTGCCAGCAGTTTAGCACAGCTCTTGACCCAGTACTTC.

This clonotype was picked up one time. V is TRBV6-1 and J is TRBJ1-3; D is unresolved. The CDR3 length is 15 residues. The germline V and J ends were trimmed by 6 bases and 0 bases, with 12 bases remaining between them. Germline V lookup: CDR1 MNHNS, CDR2 SASEGT. CDR3 amino acids: CASRLTTLSGNTIYF. DNA for the CDR3: TGTGCCAGCAGATTAACAACCCTCTCTGGAAACACCATATATTTT.

The rearrangement links TRBV29-1 to TRBJ2-1; the D gene is possibly TRBD1 (6 bases). The CDR3 consists of 14 residues. V dropped 6 bases and J dropped 1 base, with 13 bases sitting between them. Looked up from germline, CDR1 is SQVTM and CDR2 is ANQGSEA. The CDR3 DNA follows: TGCAGCGTCCTTGGGGACACTTCCTACAATGAGCAGTTCTTC. Amino acid sequence: CSVLGDTSYNEQFF.

The chain is built from TRBV11-1 and TRBJ2-1; 10 nucleotides align to TRBD2. The germline V gene has CDR1 SGHAT and CDR2 FQDESV (reference sequence). V lost 4 bases and J lost 2; bases outside the gene matches: 5. The CDR3 spans 16 residues. CDR3: CASSSRLAGAYNEQFF. CDR3 coding DNA: TGTGCCAGCAGCTCGCGCCTAGCGGGAGCCTACAATGAGCAGTTCTTC.

This clonotype was counted many times. Here the CDR3 reads CASSFSSTQPGYEQYF. In DNA, the CDR3 is TGTGCCAGTAGTTTCAGCTCCACGCAACCTGGCTACGAGCAGTACTTC. V is TRBV19 and J is TRBJ2-7; D gene unclear. Trimming left V 5 bases short and J 3 bases short, with 20 bases between. The germline CDR1 and CDR2 sequences are LNHDA and SQIVND (reference sequence). The CDR3 covers 16 residues.

This clonotype was seen only a few times. The chain employs TRBV9 and TRBJ1-2; D may be TRBD1 (6 bases). Trimming stripped 2 bases from V and 8 bases from J, with 10 bases between. Looked up from germline, CDR1 is SGDLS and CDR2 is YYNGEE. CDR3 size: 12 residues. The CDR3: CASSVGGHGYTF. The DNA of the CDR3 is TGTGCCAGCAGCGTTGGGGGACACGGCTACACCTTC.

The chain recombines TRBV2 with TRBJ1-2; a weak D match, TRBD1 (5 bases). The V gene lost 7 bases and the J gene lost 3 bases, with 9 bases spanning the gap. Germline CDR1 is SNHLY and CDR2 is FYNNEI. This CDR3 spans 12 amino acids. In nucleotides, the CDR3 is TGTGCCAGCAATGGGGACTACTATGGCTACACCTTC. This gives the protein CASNGDYYGYTF.

The chain has TRBV5-1 and TRBJ1-5; the match to TRBD1 covers 8 bases. The CDR3 has 15 residues. Germline trimming cut 5 bases from V and 3 bases from J; bases unmatched to any gene: 7. Germline lookup yields CDR1 SGHRS and CDR2 YFSETQ. Written as DNA, the CDR3 is TGCGCCAGCAGTCACGGACAGGGCAACAATCAGCCCCAGCATTTT. This encodes CASSHGQGNNQPQHF.

Many counts were recorded for this clonotype. The chain links TRBV20-1 to TRBJ2-2; tentative D call: TRBD2 (6 bases). The length of the CDR3 is 16 residues. The V and J ends lost 5 bases and 0 bases respectively, with 16 bases between them. Per germline, CDR1 DFQATT and CDR2 SNEGSKA (reference sequence). The CDR3 DNA sequence: TGCAGTGCTGCGGGTGATGCGGGAACGAACACCGGGGAGCTGTTTTTT. Translating it yields CSAAGDAGTNTGELFF.